These 27 T cell receptor beta chains were all obtained from the same sample, sequenced in a study of PD-L1 blockade in urothelial cancer. Time point here: peripheral blood 6 weeks after treatment start. Assay used: immunoSEQ multiplex PCR; TCRdb lists only in-frame clones, some missing. The profile shows around 62,000 clones, about nine tenths of them singletons. The sequencing here drew on PBMCs, taken around atezolizumab (anti-PD-L1) treatment. The origin of the receptors is a man aged 55 to 69 with urothelial cancer.

This clone was observed once. The chain couples TRBV28 to TRBJ2-1; D call uncertain. The CDR3 is made up of 13 amino acids. Germline CDR1 reads MDHEN; CDR2 reads SYDVKM. The V gene lost 1 base and the J gene lost 8 bases, with 9 bases spanning the gap. CDR3 bases: TGTGCCAGCAGTTTATCAGCGATCTATGAGCAGTTCTTC. Amino acids: CASSLSAIYEQFF.

V gene TRBV6-1 combines with J gene TRBJ2-2; D is undetermined. There are 12 residues in the CDR3. Trimming pared 7 bases from V and 8 bases from J, leaving 11 bases between. Germline-derived CDR1 and CDR2 are MNHNS and SASEGT. CDR3 residues: CASIPPRGELFF. CDR3 DNA sequence: TGTGCCAGCATTCCCCCACGGGGGGAGCTGTTTTTT.

The V and J genes are TRBV28 and TRBJ1-3; 7 nucleotides match TRBD1. V lost 6 bases to trimming and J lost 4 bases; unmatched junction nucleotides: 9. The CDR3 has 15 residues. In germline, CDR1 is MDHEN, CDR2 SYDVKM. The CDR3 reads CASRATGSEGNTIYF. As DNA, the CDR3 is TGTGCCAGCAGGGCGACAGGGTCGGAAGGAAACACCATATATTTT.

Only one count was recorded for this clone. The genes are TRBV6-5 and TRBJ1-3; no clear D. Per germline, CDR1 MNHEY and CDR2 SVGAGI. V was cut by 5 bases and J by 7 bases, with 12 bases left in between. CDR3 size: 13 residues. CDR3 in DNA: TGTGCCAGCAGTAACTTAGTCTTTAACACCATATATTTT. Translation: CASSNLVFNTIYF.

This chain joins TRBV4-1 and TRBJ2-4; tentative D call: TRBD1 (6 bases). The CDR3 spans 16 residues. Between the trimmed V and J ends, which lost 1 base and 0 bases, there was a span of 10 bases. Germline V gene data show CDR1 as MGHRA and CDR2 as YSYEKL. CDR3 protein: CASSQGQGRAKNIQYF. CDR3 in DNA: TGCGCCAGCAGCCAAGGGCAGGGGAGAGCCAAAAACATTCAGTACTTC.

Only a few counts were recorded for this clone. The rearrangement links TRBV6-5 to TRBJ1-1; D is possibly TRBD1 (6 bases). The CDR3 spans 13 residues. Trimming removed 6 bases from V and 1 base from J, with 9 bases in between. Germline-derived CDR1 and CDR2 are MNHEY and SVGAGI. CDR3 sequence: CASRSTGNTEAFF. The DNA of the CDR3 is TGTGCCAGCAGGTCGACAGGGAACACTGAAGCTTTCTTT.

V usage is TRBV4-1 and J usage is TRBJ2-2, with TRBD1 matching 9 bases. This CDR3 region has 21 residues. V shed 0 bases, J shed 0 bases, and the junction held 14 bases outside the gene matches. From germline, CDR1 is MGHRA and CDR2 YSYEKL. CDR3 sequence reads: CASSQEGPRTGAHPNTGELFF. CDR3 sequence (DNA): TGCGCCAGCAGCCAAGAGGGGCCTCGGACAGGGGCCCACCCGAACACCGGGGAGCTGTTTTTT.

DNA for the CDR3: TGTGCCAGCAGCTGGGGACTAGCGGGAGGCACAGATACGCAGTATTTT. Its translation is CASSWGLAGGTDTQYF. The chain recombines TRBV5-4 with TRBJ2-3; 14 bases are shared with TRBD2. The CDR3 covers 16 residues. CDR1 SGHNT and CDR2 YYREEE come from the germline V gene (reference sequence). V lost 3 bases and J lost 1; bases outside the gene matches: 1.

The chain uses TRBV27 and TRBJ2-2, with TRBD1 matching 8 bases. There are 13 residues in the CDR3. Unmatched junction bases numbered 4, after V lost 7 bases and J lost 6 bases. CDR1 and CDR2 (germline): MNHEY, SMNVEV (reference sequence). CDR3 DNA sequence: TGTGCCAGCACCCTCAGGGGGCCCGGGGAGCTGTTTTTT. Its protein product is CASTLRGPGELFF.

The chain combines TRBV5-1 with TRBJ1-6; 10 bases align to TRBD1. The CDR3 runs 16 residues. Trimming removed 3 bases from V and 10 bases from J; junction bases left unmatched: 10. Germline CDR1 and CDR2: SGHRS and YFSETQ. The CDR3 bases are TGCGCCAGCAGCTACCGTCCCGGGACAGGGGACTCACCCCTCCACTTT. This translates into CASSYRPGTGDSPLHF.

This clone was seen a few times. The V and J genes are TRBV5-5 and TRBJ2-1; D gene ambiguous. This CDR3 region has 16 residues. Germline CDR1 and CDR2: SGHKS and YYEKEE (reference sequence). V was pared by 6 bases and J by 3 bases, with 19 bases between. The CDR3 reads CASTGGHSSLYNEQFF. DNA of the CDR3: TGTGCCAGCACCGGTGGGCACTCTTCCCTCTACAATGAGCAGTTCTTC.

This chain links TRBV19 with TRBJ2-3, with D tentatively TRBD2 (6 bases). V lost 3 bases and J lost 5, with 15 bases in between. This CDR3 has 15 amino acids. The V gene's germline CDR1 is LNHDA and CDR2 SQIVND (reference sequence). DNA for the CDR3: TGTGCCAGTAGTATCTCTTTCGGCGGGGTAGATACGCAGTATTTT. Translating it yields CASSISFGGVDTQYF.

In nucleotides, the CDR3 is TGTGCCAGCAGTTACTCGGCCACAGGGCACAAAAACATTCAGTACTTC. This encodes CASSYSATGHKNIQYF. The V and J genes are TRBV6-5 and TRBJ2-4; TRBD1 is a possible D gene (6 bases). The V end was cut by 0 bases, the J end by 3 bases, with 12 bases between. The germline V gene has CDR1 MNHEY and CDR2 SVGAGI. The CDR3 length is 16 residues.

The chain couples TRBV5-1 to TRBJ2-2; TRBD1 is a possible D gene (6 bases). Germline V gives CDR1 SGHRS, CDR2 YFSETQ. The CDR3 spans 15 residues. V gave up 2 bases and J gave up 3 bases, with 11 bases separating them. The DNA for the CDR3 is TGCGCCAGCAGCTTTCAACAGGGAGACACCGGGGAGCTGTTTTTT. Its translation: CASSFQQGDTGELFF.

The rearrangement links TRBV7-2 to TRBJ1-5; D possibly corresponds to TRBD1 (6 bases). The CDR3 extends over 17 amino acids. Germline V CDR1 and CDR2: SGHTA, FQGNSA. V was cut by 1 base and J by 2 bases, with 15 bases left in between. Written as DNA, the CDR3 is TGTGCCAGCAGCTTAGGACGGGGGGCTACTGGCAATCAGCCCCAGCATTTT. It encodes CASSLGRGATGNQPQHF. Full variable domain (remainder filled in from reference TRBV7-2 and TRBJ1-5): GAGVSQSPSNKVTEKGKDVELRCDPISGHTALYWYRQSLGQGLEFLIYFQGNSAPDKSGLPSDRFSAERTGGSVSTLTIQRTQQEDSAVYLCASSLGRGATGNQPQHFGDGTRLSIL.

This chain connects TRBV9 to TRBJ2-1; 12 positions match TRBD2. After removal of 1 base from V and 4 bases from J, the junction contained 3 bases not matched to a gene. The CDR3 runs to 16 residues. In germline, CDR1 is SGDLS, CDR2 YYNGEE. CDR3 loop: CASSVTSGRWYNEQFF. The CDR3 bases are TGTGCCAGCAGCGTAACTAGCGGGAGGTGGTACAATGAGCAGTTCTTC.

The chain employs TRBV5-8 and TRBJ1-1; 8 bases are a match to TRBD1. CDR1 is SGHTS, CDR2 YDEGEE, per germline. The CDR3 is 13 amino acids. V lost 4 bases, J lost 9 bases, and 8 bases stayed unmatched. The CDR3 nucleotides are TGTGCCAGCAGCCTGGACAGGGTACGGAAAGCTTTCTTT. It translates to CASSLDRVRKAFF.

V and J are TRBV7-9 and TRBJ2-7; TRBD2 matches at 11 bases. From germline, CDR1 is SEHNR and CDR2 FQNEAQ (reference sequence). This CDR3 is built from 15 residues. V was pared by 5 bases and J by 9 bases, with 12 bases of the junction left unmatched. The CDR3 DNA follows: TGTGCCAGCAGCAAAGGACTAGCGGGTTCCCTCTGGCAGTACTTC. Translation: CASSKGLAGSLWQYF.

V and J are TRBV7-2 and TRBJ2-7; no definite D call. Germline-derived CDR1 and CDR2 are SGHTA and FQGNSA. Trimming shortened V by 3 bases and J by 7 bases, and 16 bases separated the two germline ends. The CDR3 consists of 14 residues. The DNA of the CDR3 is TGTGCCAGCAGCTTTGGCCGGAGACCTGGGGAGCAGTACTTC. It encodes CASSFGRRPGEQYF.

This chain connects TRBV14 to TRBJ1-4, with 7 positions matching TRBD1. This CDR3 spans 17 amino acids. The trim removed 0 bases at V and 8 bases at J, leaving 12 bases unmatched. The germline gives CDR1 SGHDN, CDR2 FVKESK. The CDR3 coding sequence is TGTGCCAGCAGCCAAGAGTCCCCCGGGACAGTGCAAGAAAAACTGTTTTTT. Translating gives CASSQESPGTVQEKLFF.

The J gene is TRBJ1-4, the V gene TRBV11-2; D call uncertain. Germline CDR1 and CDR2: SGHAT and FQNNGV. The CDR3 contains 14 residues. The V and J ends lost 0 bases and 7 bases respectively, with 9 bases between them. The CDR3 nucleotides read TGTGCCAGCAGCTTAGATCGAGGGTTTGAAAAACTGTTTTTT. This gives the protein CASSLDRGFEKLFF.

With regard to this clone: Germline is not matched at one junction end, which may reflect a read error. The rearrangement uses TRBV7-7 and TRBJ1-4; TRBD1 matches at 11 bases. Germline V CDR1 and CDR2: SSHAT, FNYEAQ (reference sequence). The CDR3 covers 13 residues. This chain's CDR3 is CASSLGTGGKLFF. CDR3 bases: TGTGCTAGCAGCCTGGGGACAGGGGGAAAACTGTTTTTT.

This clone showed up just a few times. This chain uses TRBV30 with TRBJ1-6; D not certain. V was pared by 2 bases and J by 9 bases, with 11 bases between. The length of the CDR3 is 13 residues. The germline gives CDR1 GTSNPN, CDR2 SVGIG (reference sequence). The CDR3 reads CAWSREPGSPLHF. The CDR3 DNA follows: TGTGCCTGGAGTAGGGAGCCAGGTTCACCCCTCCACTTT.

V and J are TRBV25-1 and TRBJ1-2, with D uncertain. Trimming cost V 1 base and J 3 bases, with 12 bases left between them. This CDR3 is built from 15 residues. Per germline, CDR1 MGHDK and CDR2 SYGVNS. The CDR3 reads CASSESNSDYYGYTF. CDR3 nucleotides: TGTGCCAGCAGTGAATCCAACAGTGATTACTATGGCTACACCTTC.

This rearrangement joins TRBV30 to TRBJ1-6; D might be TRBD1 (6 bases). V was cut by 3 bases and J by 6 bases, with 18 bases left in between. Germline assignment: CDR1 GTSNPN and CDR2 SVGIG (reference sequence). CDR3 length: 16 amino acids. CDR3 bases: TGTGCCTGGAGAACTGTGGGGGGGCTCCTTAATTCACCCCTCCACTTT. Protein: CAWRTVGGLLNSPLHF.

This rearrangement joins TRBV5-1 to TRBJ2-6; 7 bases match TRBD1. The ends lost 4 bases at V and 2 bases at J; junction bases unmatched: 9. Germline CDR1 and CDR2: SGHRS and YFSETQ. This CDR3 is built from 17 residues. The CDR3 loop reads CASSLWDSYAGANVLTF. In nucleotides, the CDR3 is TGCGCCAGCAGCCTATGGGACAGTTATGCTGGGGCCAACGTCCTGACTTTC.

The chain uses TRBV7-9 and TRBJ2-1, with D perhaps matching TRBD2 (6 bases). V was clipped by 6 bases and J by 4 bases, with 7 bases between them. Looked up from germline, CDR1 is SEHNR and CDR2 is FQNEAQ (reference sequence). The CDR3 totals 12 residues. The CDR3 nucleotides are TGTGCCAGCAGGGGGACTTACAATGAGCAGTTCTTC. Translated: CASRGTYNEQFF.